The 32 T cell receptor beta chains presented below share a single source sample, sequenced in a study of blood T cell repertoires in COVID-19. Generated by immunoSEQ multiplex PCR, the TCRdb table keeps only in-frame clones and is missing some. The table includes 80,000 or so clones, 88% detected once. The sequenced sample consisted of peripheral blood. These receptors were obtained from a human donor in a cohort sampled during active COVID-19.

This clone appeared once. The chain couples TRBV2 to TRBJ1-1; D uncertain. The CDR3 has 14 amino acids. Germline lookup yields CDR1 SNHLY and CDR2 FYNNEI. Trimming took off 10 bases at V and 4 bases at J, with 19 bases between the two ends. DNA of the CDR3: TGTGCCACAGCAAGCCATTCAGGACTCACTGAAGCTTTCTTT. It translates to CATASHSGLTEAFF.

The chain couples TRBV6-6 to TRBJ1-6; D is ambiguous. The V end lost 1 base, the J end lost 5 bases, and 6 bases lay between the germline ends. The length of the CDR3 is 14 residues. Germline loops: CDR1 MNHNY, CDR2 SVGAGI (reference sequence). CDR3 amino acids: CASSYLEDNSPLHF. The CDR3 DNA reads as TGTGCCAGCAGTTACTTGGAGGATAATTCACCCCTCCACTTT.

V is TRBV5-4 and J is TRBJ2-1, with 9 bases that match TRBD2. CDR1 and CDR2 from the germline V gene are SGHNT and YYREEE (reference sequence). CDR3 size: 16 residues. The J segment lost 2 bases and the V segment lost 0 bases, leaving 3 bases of the junction unmatched. CDR3 nucleotide sequence: TGTGCCAGCAGCTTGGGGGCTAGCGGGGCCTACAATGAGCAGTTCTTC. Its translation is CASSLGASGAYNEQFF.

This chain connects TRBV19 to TRBJ2-1; weak D call: TRBD2 (6 bases). V gave up 5 bases and J gave up 6 bases, with 17 bases separating them. The CDR3 has 15 residues. Germline V gives CDR1 LNHDA, CDR2 SQIVND (reference sequence). As DNA, the CDR3 is TGTGCCAGTAGTTGGCGGGAAGGTCCTCTCAATGAGCAGTTCTTC. Protein sequence: CASSWREGPLNEQFF.

V is TRBV5-1 and J is TRBJ1-2, with 9 nucleotides matching TRBD1. This CDR3 contains 15 residues. The trim removed 3 bases at V and 7 bases at J, leaving 10 bases unmatched. The germline V gene has CDR1 SGHRS and CDR2 YFSETQ. The CDR3 nucleotides are TGCGCCAGCAGCTCCGGACAGGGGACGAGGGGTGGCTACACCTTC. This codes for CASSSGQGTRGGYTF.

The rearrangement uses TRBV5-1 and TRBJ2-3, with D hard to call. Germline assignment: CDR1 SGHRS and CDR2 YFSETQ. Deletions cut 4 bases from V and 0 bases from J, with 15 bases between. The CDR3 covers 16 residues. CDR3 bases: TGCGCCAGCAGCAGAAGACTCGGTCAGAGCACAGATACGCAGTATTTT. As protein: CASSRRLGQSTDTQYF.

V is TRBV4-2 and J is TRBJ2-7; 9 bases are shared with TRBD2. J lost 3 bases, V lost 0 bases, and 6 bases had no gene match. Germline V gene sequence: CDR1 LGHNA, CDR2 YNFKEQ. This CDR3 region has 16 residues. CDR3 DNA sequence: TGTGCCAGCAGCCAAGAAGTCGGCGGGGGGGGCTACGAGCAGTACTTC. Its translation is CASSQEVGGGGYEQYF.

V gene TRBV12-2 combines with J gene TRBJ2-5; whether TRBD2, the table's D call, matches the DNA was not checked. TRBV12-2 is a documented pseudogene. This CDR3 comprises 16 residues. This CDR3 reads CAESYLTSGAKETQYF. CDR3 DNA: TGTGCTGAGTCGTATCTAACTAGCGGGGCAAAAGAGACCCAGTACTTC.

The V and J genes are TRBV19 and TRBJ2-2, with 8 positions matching TRBD1. With V trimmed by 7 bases and J by 4 bases, 8 bases remained unmatched. Germline V CDR1 and CDR2: LNHDA, SQIVND (reference sequence). There are 15 residues in the CDR3. The CDR3: CASTTGGKGTGELFF. DNA of the CDR3: TGTGCCAGTACTACAGGGGGAAAGGGCACCGGGGAGCTGTTTTTT.

This clone occurred once. This chain links TRBV5-1 with TRBJ2-1; 7 positions agree with TRBD1. V shed 0 bases and J 8 bases; nucleotides not matched to a gene: 11. The CDR3 consists of 16 residues. CDR1 and CDR2 (germline): SGHRS, YFSETQ. The CDR3 nucleotides are TGCGCCAGCAGCTTGGAGGAAGCAGGGGGTGTGGATGAGCAGTTCTTC. Translating it yields CASSLEEAGGVDEQFF.

The chain employs TRBV5-4 and TRBJ2-7; D perhaps matches TRBD1 (6 bases). CDR1 is SGHNT, CDR2 YYREEE, per germline (reference sequence). The V end lost 4 bases, the J end lost 3 bases, and 11 bases lay between the germline ends. This CDR3 has 13 residues. Here the CDR3 reads CASSPDSNYEQYF. The CDR3 DNA follows: TGTGCCAGCAGCCCGGACAGTAACTACGAGCAGTACTTC. Full variable domain (outside the CDR3, taken from reference TRBV5-4 and TRBJ2-7): ETGVTQSPTHLIKTRGQQVTLRCSSQSGHNTVSWYQQALGQGPQFIFQYYREEENGRGNFPPRFSGLQFPNYSSELNVNALELDDSALYLCASSPDSNYEQYFGPGTRLTVT.

This clone was detected once. The genes are TRBV18 and TRBJ1-1; perhaps TRBD1 as D (6 bases). The CDR3 totals 15 residues. V gave up 1 base and J gave up 2 bases, with 11 bases separating them. Germline V gives CDR1 KGHSH, CDR2 LQKENI. This CDR3 is CASSPREGTNTEAFF. The CDR3 coding sequence is TGTGCCAGCTCACCACGCGAAGGGACAAACACTGAAGCTTTCTTT.

This rearrangement joins TRBV30 to TRBJ1-5; D is uncertain. The germline V gene encodes CDR1 GTSNPN and CDR2 SVGIG (reference sequence). The CDR3 extends over 14 amino acids. Trimming pared 3 bases from V and 2 bases from J, leaving 11 bases between. The CDR3, as DNA: TGTGCCTGGAGGGGGTCGGGAGGCAATCAGCCCCAGCATTTT. Residues: CAWRGSGGNQPQHF. The full variable domain, with the rest looked up from reference TRBV30 and TRBJ1-5, is SQTIHQWPATLVQPVGSPLSLECTVEGTSNPNLYWYRQAAGRGLQLLFYSVGIGQISSEVPQNLSASRPQDRQFILSSKKLLLSDSGFYLCAWRGSGGNQPQHFGDGTRLSIL.

The J gene is TRBJ1-1, the V gene TRBV6-2 or TRBV6-3; 8 nucleotides line up with TRBD1. The V segment lost 2 bases and the J segment 2 bases; nucleotides outside the gene matches: 4. The CDR3 covers 15 residues. Germline V gene lookup returns CDR1 MNHEY and CDR2 SVGEGT. The DNA for the CDR3 is TGTGCCAGCAGTTACCGGACAGGGTCTAACACTGAAGCTTTCTTT. Translated: CASSYRTGSNTEAFF.

The chain employs TRBV19 and TRBJ2-6, with D possibly being TRBD1 (6 bases). Germline V gives CDR1 LNHDA, CDR2 SQIVND (reference sequence). This CDR3 contains 17 residues. V lost 6 bases and J lost 0, with 15 bases in between. The CDR3 sequence: CASRFTGISSGANVLTF. The CDR3 coding sequence is TGTGCCAGTAGATTCACAGGGATCAGCTCTGGGGCCAACGTCCTGACTTTC.

The chain has TRBV7-9 and TRBJ1-5, with TRBD1 matching 10 bases. Germline V gives CDR1 SEHNR, CDR2 FQNEAQ (reference sequence). This CDR3 is built from 14 residues. Trimming removed 6 bases from V and 7 bases from J; junction bases left unmatched: 6. The CDR3 region is CASSPTGGLQPQHF. The CDR3 DNA is TGTGCCAGCAGTCCGACAGGGGGCCTGCAGCCCCAGCATTTT.

The chain links TRBV7-9 to TRBJ1-2, with TRBD1 matching over 12 bases. Trimming at V came to 10 bases and at J to 4 bases, leaving 13 bases not matched to a gene. CDR1 SEHNR and CDR2 FQNEAQ come from the germline V gene (reference sequence). The CDR3 is 16 residues long. CDR3 sequence: CATQTMGQGAAYGYTF. The CDR3 nucleotides are TGTGCCACCCAAACAATGGGACAGGGGGCTGCCTATGGCTACACCTTC.

This clone was observed a few times. J is TRBJ2-7 and V is TRBV3-1 (or the pseudogene TRBV3-2); weak D call: TRBD2 (6 bases). Germline-derived CDR1 and CDR2 are LGHDT and YNNKEL (reference sequence). The CDR3 extends over 14 amino acids. V was shortened by 1 base and J by 2 bases, with 9 bases between the two germline ends. DNA of the CDR3: TGTGCCAGCAGCCAAGGGGCGGGGACCTACGAGCAGTACTTC. Protein sequence: CASSQGAGTYEQYF.

This chain connects TRBV7-8 to TRBJ1-4, with D possibly matching TRBD1 (5 bases). Per germline, CDR1 SGHVS and CDR2 FQNEAQ. V lost 5 bases and J 5 bases, leaving 18 bases between the germline ends. The CDR3 is made up of 16 amino acids. The CDR3 is CASSRDSSSLNEKLFF. The CDR3 coding sequence is TGTGCCAGCAGCCGAGACAGCTCGTCCCTGAATGAAAAACTGTTTTTT.

For the CDR3, the DNA is TGTGCCAGCAGCCCAGGGACTCCTTTGATGAACACTGAAGCTTTCTTT. Its protein is CASSPGTPLMNTEAFF. V usage is TRBV5-6 and J usage is TRBJ1-1; tentative D call: TRBD1 (5 bases). The V and J ends lost 4 bases and 0 bases respectively, with 16 bases between them. This CDR3 is built from 16 residues. CDR1 is SGHDT, CDR2 YYEEEE, per germline.

A single count supports this clone. The rearrangement joins TRBV7-6 to TRBJ2-3, with 7 bases matching TRBD1. Losses at the gene ends were 4 bases for V and 3 bases for J; bases not matched to a gene: 7. The CDR3 loop spans 15 amino acids. CDR1 is SGHVS, CDR2 FNYEAQ, per germline. CDR3 nucleotide sequence: TGTGCCAGCAGCTCTTCCGGGACAGAAACAGATACGCAGTATTTT. Translation gives CASSSSGTETDTQYF.

J is TRBJ2-2 and V is TRBV2, with 11 bases that match TRBD2. Germline-derived CDR1 and CDR2 are SNHLY and FYNNEI. The CDR3 spans 14 residues. V lost 7 bases, J lost 5 bases, and 3 bases stayed unmatched. CDR3 sequence (DNA): TGTGCCAGCACGACTAGCGGGACGACCGGGGAGCTGTTTTTT. Protein product: CASTTSGTTGELFF.

In nucleotides, the CDR3 is TGTGCCAGCAGCTTGGGCCGGTTAGCGGGGACGGGGGAGCTGTTTTTT. This translates into CASSLGRLAGTGELFF. The chain has TRBV5-4 and TRBJ2-2, with TRBD2 matching 8 bases. Germline values: CDR1 SGHNT, CDR2 YYREEE (reference sequence). There are 16 residues in the CDR3. The V gene end was trimmed by 0 bases and the J gene end by 8 bases; junction bases not matched to a gene: 9.

The chain links TRBV7-9 to TRBJ2-7; 8 nucleotides align to TRBD2. With V trimmed by 8 bases and J by 2 bases, 8 bases remained unmatched. CDR3 length: 14 amino acids. Germline assignment: CDR1 SEHNR and CDR2 FQNEAQ (reference sequence). DNA of the CDR3: TGTGCCAGCGGACCGGGAGGGACCCCCTACGAGCAGTACTTC. It codes for CASGPGGTPYEQYF.

This chain joins TRBV13 and TRBJ2-1; TRBD2 matches 7 bases. Germline CDR1 reads PRHDT; CDR2 reads FYEKMQ (reference sequence). This CDR3 is built from 15 residues. V lost 2 bases to trimming and J lost 6 bases; unmatched junction nucleotides: 7. CDR3 amino acids: CASSLRLASSNEQFF. As DNA, the CDR3 is TGTGCCAGCAGCTTAAGACTAGCATCTTCCAATGAGCAGTTCTTC.

The gene calls are TRBV11-2 and TRBJ2-6; TRBD2 might be the D (5 bases). The germline V gene encodes CDR1 SGHAT and CDR2 FQNNGV. Trimming cost V 5 bases and J 0 bases, with 8 bases left between them. The CDR3 extends over 15 amino acids. In nucleotides, the CDR3 is TGTGCCAGCAGCCCTCGGGGCTCTGGGGCCAACGTCCTGACTTTC. It translates to CASSPRGSGANVLTF.

The chain is built from TRBV12-1 and TRBJ2-7; the DNA was not used to check the table's D call, TRBD2. TRBV12-1 is a pseudogene segment. The CDR3 loop spans 15 amino acids. The DNA for the CDR3 is TGTGCCAGCAGCTTTGTAGAAGGACTAGCGACCGAGCAGTACTTC. Its translation: CASSFVEGLATEQYF.

The rearrangement uses TRBV4-1 and TRBJ2-1; a weak D match, TRBD2 (7 bases). V lost 4 bases, J lost 8 bases, and 12 bases lay in between. This CDR3 is 13 amino acids long. Germline V gene sequence: CDR1 MGHRA, CDR2 YSYEKL. This chain's CDR3 is CASSRGGRDEQFF. In DNA, the CDR3 is TGCGCCAGCAGCCGGGGGGGCCGGGATGAGCAGTTCTTC.

On this clone itself: A read error may produce the germline difference seen at one junction end. As DNA, the CDR3 is TGCGCCAGCAGTGATCCGGGACAGGGGAACGCTGAAGCTTTCTTT. This gives the protein CASSDPGQGNAEAFF. The chain carries TRBV23-1 and TRBJ1-1; 10 bases map to TRBD1. TRBV23-1 counts as an open reading frame of uncertain function. The CDR3 has 15 amino acids.

The chain has TRBV11-3 and TRBJ1-1, with D unresolved. Looked up from germline, CDR1 is SGHNT and CDR2 is YENEEA. Trimming removed 6 bases from V and 4 bases from J, with 9 bases in between. The CDR3 has 12 residues. The CDR3 loop is CASSRGSTEAFF. The CDR3 bases are TGTGCCAGCAGTCGAGGGAGCACTGAAGCTTTCTTT.

The chain couples TRBV6-6 to TRBJ2-1; 9 bases match TRBD1. From germline, CDR1 is MNHNY and CDR2 SVGAGI (reference sequence). CDR3 length: 16 amino acids. V lost 0 bases to trimming and J lost 5 bases; unmatched junction nucleotides: 5. The CDR3 DNA sequence: TGTGCCAGCAGTTACTCTACCCGGACAGGGGACAATGAGCAGTTCTTC. This gives the protein CASSYSTRTGDNEQFF.

This clone came up once. This rearrangement joins TRBV11-2 to TRBJ1-2; TRBD1 might be the D (6 bases). The CDR3 length is 16 residues. Germline CDR1 reads SGHAT; CDR2 reads FQNNGV. The V and J ends lost 1 base and 5 bases respectively, with 17 bases between them. The CDR3 nucleotides are TGTGCCAGCAGCTTAGGAGGCGGACAGATAAAATATGGCTACACCTTC. Its protein product is CASSLGGGQIKYGYTF.